This is a list of T cell receptor beta chains from one sample in a study of breast tumors, draining lymph nodes, adjacent tissues. TCRdb reprocessed the multiplex PCR reads via MiXCR and lists one record per CDR3 protein. The table includes about 180,000 distinct CDR3 sequences, 30% to 40% detected once. Sequencing was done on a sample of axillary lymph node tissue. These receptors were collected from a female donor with breast cancer. Some clones in this sample may be carry-over from other donors' samples. The CDR3 runs from the conserved cysteine through the conserved F or W. A D gene is named only where the DNA matches it firmly. Only some rows state a clone size, as once, few, many or a class for expanded clones.

j_gene,abundance,d_gene,v_gene,CDR3aa,CDR3nt
TRBJ2-7,NA,NA,TRBV4-1,CASGQRYEQYF,TGCGCCAGCGGCCAGCGGTATGAGCAGTACTTC
TRBJ2-1,NA,TRBD2,TRBV7-2,CASSSSGLAGGPSPYNEQFF,TGTGCCAGCAGCTCCTCGGGACTAGCGGGAGGACCCTCTCCCTACAATGAGCAGTTCTTC
TRBJ2-2,many,NA,TRBV5-1,CASSLFVGGLNTGELFF,TGCGCCAGCAGCTTGTTCGTCGGGGGCCTGAACACCGGGGAGCTGTTTTTT
TRBJ2-5,NA,NA,TRBV5-4,CASSKKGPGTQYF,TGTGCCAGCAGCAAAAAGGGGCCCGGGACCCAGTACTTC
TRBJ2-7,many,NA,TRBV2,CASLEVKGAYEQYF,TGTGCCAGCTTGGAGGTTAAGGGTGCCTACGAGCAGTACTTC
TRBJ2-5,NA,TRBD2,TRBV13,CASSREGPRATQYF,TGTGCCAGCTCCCGGGAGGGGCCCAGGGCGACCCAGTACTTC
TRBJ2-5,few,NA,TRBV29-1,CSVRPSRGSEAQYF,TGCAGCGTTCGACCTAGCAGGGGAAGTGAGGCCCAGTACTTC
TRBJ2-3,many,TRBD2,TRBV29-1,CSVPLAGGPTDTQYF,TGCAGCGTGCCCCTAGCGGGGGGCCCCACAGATACGCAGTATTTT
TRBJ2-6,many,NA,TRBV3-1,CASSPAEGVRGANVLTF,TGTGCCAGCAGCCCCGCTGAGGGGGTTCGTGGGGCCAACGTCCTGACTTTC
TRBJ1-1,many,TRBD1,TRBV10-1,CASRADREVGNTEAFF,TGCGCCAGCAGAGCAGACAGGGAGGTAGGGAACACTGAAGCTTTCTTT
TRBJ2-3,many,NA,TRBV6-2/TRBV6-3,CASTLSPTADTQYF,TGTGCCAGCACCCTTTCCCCCACGGCAGATACGCAGTATTTT
TRBJ2-7,many,TRBD1,TRBV28,CASRRTGGSNEQYF,TGTGCCAGCCGCAGGACAGGCGGCAGCAACGAGCAGTACTTC
TRBJ1-1,NA,NA,TRBV30,CAWMRRGLNTEAFF,TGTGCCTGGATGAGGAGGGGTCTGAACACTGAAGCTTTCTTT
TRBJ1-6,NA,TRBD1,TRBV9,CASSVAAGGNSPPHF,TGTGCCAGCAGCGTAGCAGCAGGGGGTAATTCACCCCCCCATTTT
TRBJ2-5,many,NA,TRBV3-1,CASSQLSVFGRETQYF,TGTGCCAGCAGCCAACTTTCGGTATTTGGGAGAGAGACCCAGTACTTC
TRBJ2-1,many,NA,TRBV11-2,CASSLDLSGDEQFF,TGTGCCAGCAGCTTAGATCTCAGCGGCGATGAGCAGTTCTTC
TRBJ1-3,many,TRBD1,TRBV3-1,CASSHRGPSGNTIYF,TGTGCCAGCAGCCATAGGGGGCCATCTGGAAACACCATATATTTT
TRBJ1-2,many,NA,TRBV25-1,CASSELSSKFNYGYTF,TGTGCCAGCAGTGAATTAAGCAGCAAGTTTAACTATGGCTACACCTTC
TRBJ1-3,many,NA,TRBV7-9,CASSPWMTYSGNTIYF,TGTGCCAGCAGCCCCTGGATGACCTACTCTGGAAACACCATATATTTT
TRBJ2-4,many,NA,TRBV7-2,CASSLPGNIQYF,TGTGCCAGCAGCTTGCCTGGGAACATTCAGTACTTC
TRBJ2-2,many,NA,TRBV18,CASSPRGQGGELFF,TGTGCCAGCTCACCAAGAGGCCAAGGCGGGGAGCTGTTTTTT
TRBJ2-5,many,TRBD1,TRBV9,CASSPRQGPLTQSF,TGTGCCAGCAGCCCTCGACAGGGTCCATTGACCCAGTCCTTC
TRBJ1-3,many,NA,TRBV30,CAWSVGSGSGNTIYF,TGTGCCTGGAGTGTTGGCTCCGGCTCTGGAAACACCATATATTTT
TRBJ2-7,NA,TRBD2,TRBV7-9,CASSRREGDEQYF,TGTGCCAGCAGTCGGCGGGAGGGCGACGAGCAGTACTTC
TRBJ2-5,many,NA,TRBV6-4,CASSLTDGETQYF,TGTGCCAGCAGTCTAACGGACGGGGAGACCCAGTACTTC
TRBJ1-1,few,TRBD1,TRBV11-2,CATRGGTEAFF,TGTGCCACCAGGGGGGGGACTGAAGCTTTCTTT
TRBJ1-6,NA,NA,TRBV6-6,CASSLSSGRDTSPLHF,TGTGCCAGCAGTCTATCTAGCGGGAGGGATACTTCACCCCTCCACTTT
TRBJ2-3,once,TRBD2,TRBV29-1,CTTLGLAGGGTQYF,TGCACCACTTTGGGACTAGCGGGAGGGGGTACGCAGTATTTT
TRBJ1-1,few,NA,TRBV4-3,CASNQGMGNTEAFF,TGCGCCAGCAACCAAGGAATGGGGAACACTGAAGCTTTCTTT
TRBJ1-2,many,NA,TRBV5-1,CASSLEGIGYTF,TGCGCCAGCAGCTTGGAAGGGATCGGCTACACCTTC
TRBJ2-1,once,TRBD2,TRBV24-1,CATSDFRLASNEQFF,TGTGCTACCAGTGATTTCAGACTAGCGTCGAATGAGCAGTTCTTC
TRBJ1-3,NA,NA,TRBV9,CASSGYAGGGTRQVEGNTIYF,TGTGCCAGCAGCGGCTACGCAGGTGGCGGGACCCGACAGGTGGAAGGAAACACCATATATTTT
TRBJ2-1,many,NA,TRBV11-3,CASSPWRGAAYNEQFF,TGTGCCAGCAGCCCCTGGCGGGGAGCCGCCTACAATGAGCAGTTCTTC
TRBJ2-1,NA,TRBD2,TRBV2,CAGIAGGYDEQFF,TGTGCCGGAATAGCGGGAGGGTACGATGAGCAGTTCTTC
TRBJ2-7,few,TRBD2,TRBV28,CASSVMGVVLADTYEQYF,TGTGCCAGCAGCGTAATGGGGGTGGTTCTAGCGGATACCTACGAGCAGTACTTC
TRBJ1-5,many,NA,TRBV7-2,CASSWLGSNQPQHF,TGTGCCAGCAGCTGGCTCGGCAGCAATCAGCCCCAGCATTTT
TRBJ2-3,NA,NA,TRBV20-1,CSASSGTTDTQYF,TGCAGTGCTAGTTCGGGGACCACAGATACGCAGTATTTT
TRBJ1-2,NA,NA,TRBV4-2,CASSLERVRWGYTF,TGTGCCAGCAGCCTAGAGCGGGTTAGATGGGGCTACACCTTC
TRBJ2-5,many,TRBD2,TRBV20-1,CSATGTSGRETQYF,TGCAGTGCGACCGGGACTAGCGGGAGAGAGACCCAGTACTTC
TRBJ1-1,NA,NA,TRBV20-1,CSARGENTEDFF,TGCAGTGCTCGCGGAGAGAACACTGAAGATTTCTTT
TRBJ1-4,many,NA,TRBV19,CASSIRGHATNEKLFF,TGTGCCAGTAGTATTCGGGGTCATGCAACTAATGAAAAACTGTTTTTT
TRBJ2-1,many,NA,TRBV11-3,CASSPGDWVVNEQFF,TGTGCCAGCAGCCCCGGGGACTGGGTTGTCAATGAGCAGTTCTTC
TRBJ1-2,few,NA,TRBV6-1,CASSQALGGGVGYTF,TGTGCCAGCAGTCAAGCGCTGGGAGGGGGGGTGGGCTACACCTTC
TRBJ2-7,NA,TRBD1,TRBV14,CASSVGQGALEQYF,TGTGCCAGCAGCGTGGGACAGGGGGCTCTCGAGCAGTACTTC
TRBJ2-2,NA,TRBD2,TRBV7-2,CASSAGPGLAATGELFF,TGTGCCAGCAGTGCGGGTCCGGGACTAGCAGCTACCGGGGAGCTGTTTTTT
TRBJ1-2,many,NA,TRBV24-1,CATSAESGDTVF,TGTGCCACCAGCGCCGAGTCAGGGGACACAGTCTTC
TRBJ2-7,NA,TRBD2,TRBV25-1,CASTSSREGPYEQYF,TGTGCCAGCACTTCCTCTCGGGAGGGCCCCTACGAGCAGTACTTC
TRBJ1-1,many,NA,TRBV9,CASSVGGAGMNTEAFF,TGTGCCAGCAGCGTAGGGGGGGCCGGGATGAACACTGAAGCTTTCTTT
TRBJ2-3,NA,TRBD2,TRBV20-1,CSARDELAYTDTQYF,TGCAGTGCTAGAGATGAACTAGCGTACACAGATACGCAGTATTTT
TRBJ1-6,many,NA,TRBV3-1,CASSQVRGGSPLHF,TGTGCCAGCAGCCAAGTCCGAGGGGGTTCACCCCTCCACTTT
TRBJ2-2,many,NA,TRBV6-5,CASSYSNRAGELFF,TGTGCCAGCAGTTACTCGAATCGCGCCGGGGAGCTGTTTTTT
TRBJ1-2,NA,NA,TRBV19,CASSRLAGRYGYTF,TGTGCCAGTAGTCGGCTAGCGGGCCGTTATGGCTACACCTTC
TRBJ1-6,few,NA,TRBV5-5,CASSLQNSPLHF,TGTGCCAGCAGCTTGCAGAATTCCCCCCTCCACTTT
TRBJ1-2,NA,NA,TRBV18,CAGSPGNYGYTF,TGTGCCGGCTCACCAGGGAACTATGGCTACACCTTC
TRBJ2-5,NA,TRBD2,TRBV7-6,CASSLALTGGRETQYF,TGTGCCAGCAGCTTAGCGCTAACGGGGGGAAGAGAGACCCAGTACTTC